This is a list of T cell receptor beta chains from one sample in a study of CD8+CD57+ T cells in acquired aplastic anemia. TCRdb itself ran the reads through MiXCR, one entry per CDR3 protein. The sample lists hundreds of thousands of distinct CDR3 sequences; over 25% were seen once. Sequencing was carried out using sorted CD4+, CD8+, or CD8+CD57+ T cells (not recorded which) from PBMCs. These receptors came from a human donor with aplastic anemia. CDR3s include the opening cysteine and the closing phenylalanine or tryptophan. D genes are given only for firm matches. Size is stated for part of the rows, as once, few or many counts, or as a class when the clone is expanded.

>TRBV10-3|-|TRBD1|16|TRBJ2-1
TGTGCCATCAAAGTCGGGTCTGGGACAGGGAACAATGAGCAGTTCTTC
CAIKVGSGTGNNEQFF
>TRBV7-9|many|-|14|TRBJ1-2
TGTGCCACCCCCCCGGAGGGAGGGAACTATGGCTACACCTTC
CATPPEGGNYGYTF
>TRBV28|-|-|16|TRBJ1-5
TGTGCCAGCAGTCCGATCGGGATAGGTGGCTTTCAGCCCCAGCATTTT
CASSPIGIGGFQPQHF
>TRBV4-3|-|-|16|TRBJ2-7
TGCGCCAGCAGCCAAGAAAGGCTGGGATTCTCCTACGAGCAGTACTTC
CASSQERLGFSYEQYF
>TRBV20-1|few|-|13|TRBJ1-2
TGCAGTGCTCCGACCGGGGGTAACTATGGCTACACCTTC
CSAPTGGNYGYTF
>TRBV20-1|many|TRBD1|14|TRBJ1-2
TGCAGTTCCAGTCCGCAGGGGGCGACCTATGGCTACACCTTC
CSSSPQGATYGYTF
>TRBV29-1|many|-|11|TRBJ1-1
TGCAGCGTTTTTTGGGGAATTGAAGCTTTCTTT
CSVFWGIEAFF
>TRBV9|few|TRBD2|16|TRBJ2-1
TGTGCCAGCAGCGTAGAGGCTAGCGGGAGGGCAAATGAGCAGTTCTTC
CASSVEASGRANEQFF
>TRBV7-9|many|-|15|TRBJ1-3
TGTGCCAGCAGCCCCCCCGCCACTCGCGGAAACACCATATATTTT
CASSPPATRGNTIYF
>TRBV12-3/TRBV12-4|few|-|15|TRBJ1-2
TGTGCCAGCAGAATGACAGCGGACGTAGCCTATGGCTACACCTTC
CASRMTADVAYGYTF
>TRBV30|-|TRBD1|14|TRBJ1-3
TGTGCCTGGACTCGACAGGGTCCTGGAAACACCATATATTTT
CAWTRQGPGNTIYF
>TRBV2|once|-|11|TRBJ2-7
TGTGCCAGCACTGATGGGGGAGAGCAGTACTTC
CASTDGGEQYF
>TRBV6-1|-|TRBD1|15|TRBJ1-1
TGTGCCAGCAGTCCAGACAGGGGCGGGAGCACTGAAGCTTTCTTT
CASSPDRGGSTEAFF
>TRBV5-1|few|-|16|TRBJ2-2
TGCGCCAGCAGCTTGACCGACAGGCCCCTCACCGGGGAGCTGTTTTTT
CASSLTDRPLTGELFF